This T cell receptor beta chain appears in the sequencing data of a study of blood T cell repertoires in COVID-19. Overall study: Whether acute or convalescent, the COVID-19 samples came from the United States, Italy and Spain. T cells, B-cell-depleted T cells, or PBMCs supplied cDNA or gDNA.

In the authors' workflow: From reference gene primer amplification, estimates of nucleated cell counts were derived. The protocol was immunoSEQ multiplex PCR, while the TCRdb copy is restricted to in-frame clones and leaves out a portion. That table gives V, J and clone size, and the DNA gave D and trimming. The sample holds 150,000 to 200,000 clones, 81% seen once. The germline CDR1 and CDR2 sequences are SNHLY and FYNNEI. J gave up 0 bases and V 1 base, and 2 bases lay outside the gene matches. This CDR3 comprises 15 residues. The genes are TRBV2 and TRBJ2-7; 8 nucleotides agree with TRBD2. What was sequenced was peripheral blood. This receptor was identified in a man in his sixties with active or convalescent COVID-19. In DNA form, the CDR3 reads TGTGCCAGCAGTGAAGGACTAGCGATCTCCTACGAGCAGTACTTC. Amino acid sequence: CASSEGLAISYEQYF.